This T cell receptor beta chain was recorded in a study of shared clonotypes between healthy human individuals. Trimming cost V 4 bases and J 4 bases, with 12 bases left between them. The CDR3 is 14 amino acids. Germline-derived CDR1 and CDR2 are SGDLS and YYNGEE. Only in-frame clones appear in the TCRdb table, and some are missing; sequencing was by immunoSEQ multiplex PCR. Here the sample spans around 1.6 million clones, approximately 98% being singletons. This clonotype was obtained from a man aged 25 to 45 in good health. The V and J genes are TRBV9 and TRBJ2-1; D perhaps matches TRBD2 (6 bases). Specimen: naive CD4+ T cells sorted from blood. Subset: CD45RA+ positively selected. CDR3 protein: CASSRERVYNEQFF. As DNA, the CDR3 is TGTGCCAGCAGCCGTGAGCGGGTATACAATGAGCAGTTCTTC.